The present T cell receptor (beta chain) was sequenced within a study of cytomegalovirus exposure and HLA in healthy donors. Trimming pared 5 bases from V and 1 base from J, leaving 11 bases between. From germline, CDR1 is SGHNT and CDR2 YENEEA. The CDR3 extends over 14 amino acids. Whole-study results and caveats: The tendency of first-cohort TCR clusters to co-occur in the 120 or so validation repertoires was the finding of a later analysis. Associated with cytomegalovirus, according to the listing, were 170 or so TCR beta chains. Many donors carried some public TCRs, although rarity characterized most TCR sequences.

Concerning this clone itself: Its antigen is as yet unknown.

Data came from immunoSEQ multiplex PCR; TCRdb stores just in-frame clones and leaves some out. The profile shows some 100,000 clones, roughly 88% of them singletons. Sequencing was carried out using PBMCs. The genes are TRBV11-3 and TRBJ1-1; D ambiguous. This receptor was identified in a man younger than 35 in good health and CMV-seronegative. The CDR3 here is CASSKPRGNTEAFF. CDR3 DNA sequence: TGTGCCAGCAGCAAGCCCCGGGGGAACACTGAAGCTTTCTTT. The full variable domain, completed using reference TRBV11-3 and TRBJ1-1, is EAGVVQSPRYKIIEKKQPVAFWCNPISGHNTLYWYLQNLGQGPELLIRYENEEAVDDSQLPKDRFSAERLKGVDSTLKIQPAELGDSAVYLCASSKPRGNTEAFFGQGTRLTVV.